The 15 T cell receptor beta chains presented below share a single source sample, sequenced in a study of identical twins listed by TCRdb under 2016. Receptor amplification or capture employed 5' RACE. Sequencing was carried out with an Illumina HiSeq 2000. Clones were called with MiXCR by TCRdb after fastp trimmed the public reads at Q25, and only in-frame beta chains were retained. Every entry covers one CDR3 protein and lists the most common genes and DNA from its rows. The sample table holds nearly 650,000 distinct CDR3 sequences, of which 7.1% were seen once. The biggest ten clones account for 1.5% to 2% of the sample. These data were also filed under a second study, of yellow fever vaccine responses in identical twins.

Source material: PBMCs. All receptors derive from a young woman in good health.

As DNA, the CDR3 is TGCGCCACCTTTGGTCAGACTAGCGGGAGGTACAATGAGCAGTTCTTC. This encodes CATFGQTSGRYNEQFF. This chain links TRBV10-2 with TRBJ2-1; 13 bases agree with TRBD2. The germline V gene encodes CDR1 WSHSY and CDR2 SAAADI. Trimming at V came to 10 bases and at J to 4 bases, leaving 10 bases not matched to a gene. The CDR3 extends over 16 amino acids.

The chain links TRBV5-1 to TRBJ1-4; D is unclear. The germline CDR1 and CDR2 sequences are SGHRS and YFSETQ. The CDR3 loop spans 15 amino acids. The germline V and J ends were trimmed by 4 bases and 3 bases, with 13 bases remaining between them. The DNA of the CDR3 is TGCGCCAGCAGCGCACTACAGAGACCTAATGAAAAACTGTTTTTT. Residues: CASSALQRPNEKLFF.

This clonotype has only a few counts. This CDR3 is CASSGTEGQFYEQYF. CDR3 nucleotides: TGCGCCAGCAGCGGAACGGAAGGACAGTTCTACGAGCAGTACTTC. The rearrangement links TRBV5-1 to TRBJ2-7, with a weak D call TRBD1 (6 bases). Germline lookup yields CDR1 SGHRS and CDR2 YFSETQ. This CDR3 is built from 15 residues. Trimming stripped 4 bases from V and 3 bases from J, with 17 bases between. The full variable domain, its missing parts supplied by reference TRBV5-1 and TRBJ2-7, is KAGVTQTPRYLIKTRGQQVTLSCSPISGHRSVSWYQQTPGQGLQFLFEYFSETQRNKGNFPGRFSGRQFSNSRSEMNVSTLELGDSALYLCASSGTEGQFYEQYFGPGTRLTVT.

This clonotype was counted between two and nine times. The genes are TRBV7-8 and TRBJ2-3, with 14 bases identical to TRBD2. The V gene's germline CDR1 is SGHVS and CDR2 FQNEAQ. With V trimmed by 7 bases and J by 5 bases, 8 bases remained unmatched. The CDR3 is made up of 16 amino acids. The DNA of the CDR3 is TGTGCCAGCACCCAGACTAGCGGGAGGGTGCTAGATACGCAGTATTTT. Its translation: CASTQTSGRVLDTQYF.

Only one count was recorded for this clonotype. The genes are TRBV3-1 and TRBJ2-2; 9 nucleotides align to TRBD2. V shed 6 bases and J 0 bases; nucleotides not matched to a gene: 14. Looked up from germline, CDR1 is LGHDT and CDR2 is YNNKEL (reference sequence). This CDR3 comprises 19 residues. CDR3 DNA: TGTGCCAGCAGTCTCGAGTGGTCTAGCGGGAATGCGAACACCGGGGAGCTGTTTTTT. This codes for CASSLEWSSGNANTGELFF.

The sample holds a few counts of this clonotype. The J gene is TRBJ2-2, the V gene TRBV5-1, with unresolved D. This CDR3 contains 18 residues. V dropped 0 bases and J dropped 4 bases, with 19 bases sitting between them. CDR1 and CDR2 from the germline V gene are SGHRS and YFSETQ. The CDR3 DNA follows: TGCGCCAGCAGCTTGGAGGTCCGAATGACAACTCCCACCGGGGAGCTGTTTTTT. This encodes CASSLEVRMTTPTGELFF.

This chain uses TRBV5-1 with TRBJ2-1; TRBD1 agrees at 12 bases. Losses at the gene ends were 4 bases for V and 5 bases for J; bases not matched to a gene: 28. CDR1 is SGHRS, CDR2 YFSETQ, per germline. CDR3 length: 23 amino acids. CDR3 region: CASSPKGQGARGTKRELHNEQFF. Written as DNA, the CDR3 is TGCGCCAGCAGCCCCAAGGGACAGGGGGCGAGGGGAACTAAGCGGGAGCTCCACAATGAGCAGTTCTTC.

The CDR3 bases are TGTGCCAGCAGCTTAGCCCTACAGAGCACAGATACGCAGTATTTT. Protein product: CASSLALQSTDTQYF. V and J are TRBV7-9 and TRBJ2-3; D is uncertain. In germline, CDR1 is SEHNR, CDR2 FQNEAQ (reference sequence). The CDR3 extends over 15 amino acids. Trimming took off 0 bases at V and 0 bases at J, with 7 bases between the two ends.

V is TRBV28 and J is TRBJ2-7; TRBD2 might be the D (5 bases). The CDR3 loop spans 14 amino acids. Per germline, CDR1 MDHEN and CDR2 SYDVKM. In DNA, the CDR3 is TGTGCCAGCAGTTCCCCCCGGGGAACCTATGAGCAGTACGTC. Translation gives CASSSPRGTYEQYV.

This clonotype was recorded at least ten times. The genes are TRBV5-1 and TRBJ1-1; D is unresolved. CDR3 length: 12 amino acids. The V gene lost 7 bases and the J gene lost 1 base, with 8 bases spanning the gap. Germline V gene sequence: CDR1 SGHRS, CDR2 YFSETQ. CDR3 amino acids: CASGNPNTEAFF. The DNA for the CDR3 is TGCGCCAGCGGAAACCCGAACACTGAAGCTTTCTTT.

This chain joins TRBV7-6 and TRBJ2-7, with D unresolved. The CDR3 runs 15 residues. Germline loops: CDR1 SGHVS, CDR2 FNYEAQ. Deletions cut 5 bases from V and 3 bases from J, with 17 bases between. CDR3 sequence: CASSLRTGSNYEQYF. Written as DNA, the CDR3 is TGTGCCAGCAGCCTCAGGACGGGTAGTAACTACGAGCAGTACTTC.

Only a few counts were recorded for this clonotype. This sequence joins TRBV2 and TRBJ2-1; 13 bases map to TRBD2. This CDR3 is 14 amino acids long. Germline trimming cut 8 bases from V and 9 bases from J; bases unmatched to any gene: 7. Germline lookup yields CDR1 SNHLY and CDR2 FYNNEI. DNA for the CDR3: TGTGCCAGCGGGGGGACTAGCGGGACTACTGAGCAGTTCTTC. It yields the protein CASGGTSGTTEQFF.

This clonotype was found many times. The chain combines TRBV20-1 with TRBJ1-5; D is perhaps TRBD1 (6 bases). Trimming took off 0 bases at V and 3 bases at J, with 12 bases between the two ends. This CDR3 comprises 15 residues. Germline V lookup: CDR1 DFQATT, CDR2 SNEGSKA (reference sequence). CDR3 sequence (DNA): TGCAGTGCTAGAGATGCCGGGGGCCTCAATCAGCCCCAGCATTTT. This encodes CSARDAGGLNQPQHF.

In its sample, this clonotype was seen a few times. The CDR3 DNA reads as TGTGCCAGTGAAAGGAGCACAGATACGCAGTATTTT. Protein sequence: CASERSTDTQYF. The chain joins TRBV2 to TRBJ2-3; D gene unclear. The CDR3 spans 12 residues. The V gene's germline CDR1 is SNHLY and CDR2 FYNNEI. V lost 9 bases, J lost 0 bases, and 7 bases lay in between.

This clonotype was detected only a few times. The V and J genes are TRBV24-1 and TRBJ2-1; TRBD2 agrees at 13 bases. J gave up 8 bases and V 4 bases, and 7 bases lay outside the gene matches. The germline V gene encodes CDR1 KGHDR and CDR2 SFDVKD. The CDR3 sequence is 16 residues long. The CDR3 here is CATSEGTSGARDEQFF. CDR3 bases: TGTGCCACCAGTGAGGGGACTAGCGGGGCTCGGGATGAGCAGTTCTTC.